This entry lists 10 T cell receptor beta chains sequenced from one sample in a study of regulatory T cells in long-lasting Graves disease. Time point in this sample: newly diagnosed GD, antithyroid drugs for less than 3 months. Making the TCR library involved RNA that had been extracted from PBMCs. The TCR beta library used iRepertoire HTBI primers with Arm-PCR amplification of CDR3. MiXCR, run by TCRdb on the multiplex PCR reads, gives a single entry per CDR3 protein. The repertoire includes some 330,000 distinct CDR3 sequences, roughly 10% of them detected once, and approximately 17% sits in the top ten. The same specimen was also included in a second study, on T cells in Graves' hyperthyroidism and ophthalmopathy.

The specimen comprised peripheral blood mononuclear cells (PBMCs), sampled at new diagnosis, from a patient treated with antithyroid drugs. All receptors come from a woman aged 18 to 35 with Graves disease.

Many counts were recorded for this clonotype. The chain joins TRBV7-8 to TRBJ2-7; tentative D call: TRBD1 (6 bases). Trimming removed 3 bases at V and 0 bases at J, with 12 bases between. This CDR3 has 15 residues. The germline gives CDR1 SGHVS, CDR2 FQNEAQ. CDR3 residues: CASSLENRDSYEQYV. In DNA, the CDR3 is TGTGCCAGCAGCTTGGAAAACAGGGACTCCTACGAGCAGTACGTC.

Comment on this clonotype: One base away lies a much larger clone, so this may be a sequencing read error. Written as DNA, the CDR3 is TGTGCCAGCAGCCCCCGCCGGGGTTATAGCCGCCTGTGGAATGAGCAGTACTTC. Amino acids: CASSPRRGYSRLWNEQYF. The rearrangement uses TRBV7-8 and TRBJ2-3; a weak D match, TRBD2 (5 bases). The DNA end is more similar to TRBJ2-7, so the J call may be wrong. Per the germline V gene, CDR1 is SGHVS and CDR2 is FQNEAQ. The CDR3 is made up of 18 amino acids.

This clonotype was recorded many times. The chain links TRBV27 to TRBJ2-7; TRBD2 matches at 11 bases. CDR1 and CDR2 from the germline V gene are MNHEY and SMNVEV (reference sequence). Losses at the gene ends were 2 bases for V and 6 bases for J; bases not matched to a gene: 3. The CDR3 is made up of 14 amino acids. CDR3 protein: CASSLVAGGSEQYF. In nucleotides, the CDR3 is TGTGCCAGCAGTTTAGTAGCGGGAGGGAGCGAGCAGTACTTC.

This clonotype was seen only a few times. Relative to the germline gene, one junction end is altered; a read error may explain this. The rearrangement links TRBV9 to TRBJ2-1, with 7 bases aligning to TRBD2. The CDR3 is made up of 17 amino acids. CDR1 is SGDLS and CDR2 is YYNGEE in the germline V gene. This CDR3 is CASSVAVGGSNYNGQFF. CDR3 in DNA: TGTGCCAGCAGCGTAGCCGTCGGGGGGTCCAACTACAATGGGCAGTTCTTC.

There are a few counts of this clonotype. The chain recombines TRBV28 with TRBJ2-1; D gene ambiguous. Germline V gene lookup returns CDR1 MDHEN and CDR2 SYDVKM. CDR3 length: 15 amino acids. V dropped 5 bases and J dropped 0 bases, with 11 bases sitting between them. CDR3 nucleotide sequence: TGTGCCAGCAGTCCCCGGCGGCGCTCCTACAATGAGCAGTTCTTC. It is translated as CASSPRRRSYNEQFF.

This clonotype was seen more than once but under ten times. The rearrangement uses TRBV7-9 and TRBJ1-5; 8 nucleotides match TRBD1. V lost 4 bases to trimming and J lost 7 bases; unmatched junction nucleotides: 6. This CDR3 is built from 14 residues. The germline V gene has CDR1 SEHNR and CDR2 FQNEAQ (reference sequence). CDR3 nucleotide sequence: TGTGCCAGCAGCTATCCCGGGACAGGACAGCCCCAGCATTTT. Residues: CASSYPGTGQPQHF.

This clonotype showed up just a few times. The chain carries TRBV19 and TRBJ2-1, with TRBD2 as a possible D gene (8 bases). CDR1 is LNHDA, CDR2 SQIVND, per germline (reference sequence). The ends were cut back, 3 bases at V and 13 bases at J, with 16 bases in the middle. The length of the CDR3 is 13 residues. The CDR3 region has the DNA TGTGCCAGTAGTATTGCGGGGGGACAGAACCAGTTCTTC. Encoded protein: CASSIAGGQNQFF. Full variable domain (outside the CDR3, taken from reference TRBV19 and TRBJ2-1): DGGITQSPKYLFRKEGQNVTLSCEQNLNHDAMYWYRQDPGQGLRLIYYSQIVNDFQKGDIAEGYSVSREKKESFPLTVTSAQKNPTAFYLCASSIAGGQNQFFGPGTRLTVL.

J is TRBJ2-1 and V is TRBV14, with D uncertain. This CDR3 is built from 13 residues. Trimming removed 4 bases from V and 11 bases from J, with 15 bases in between. Germline values: CDR1 SGHDN, CDR2 FVKESK. CDR3 amino acids: CASSPGARTKQFF. CDR3 DNA sequence: TGTGCCAGCAGCCCGGGCGCACGGACGAAGCAGTTCTTC.

The table lists this clonotype with many counts. The chain is built from TRBV7-6 and TRBJ1-1; 9 positions agree with TRBD1. Germline lookup yields CDR1 SGHVS and CDR2 FNYEAQ. J was trimmed by 0 bases and V by 5 bases; bases with no gene match: 4. This CDR3 has 15 amino acids. This chain's CDR3 is CASSLGQGMNTEAFF. The DNA of the CDR3 is TGTGCCAGCAGCCTAGGACAGGGGATGAACACTGAAGCTTTCTTT.

This clonotype was counted only a few times. The chain employs TRBV5-8 and TRBJ2-1; 11 bases map to TRBD2. V lost 1 base to trimming and J lost 10 bases; unmatched junction nucleotides: 4. CDR1 is SGHTS and CDR2 is YDEGEE in the germline V gene. This CDR3 has 14 residues. The CDR3 here is CASSLLLAGVEQFF. CDR3 in DNA: TGTGCCAGCAGCTTGTTACTAGCGGGAGTGGAGCAGTTCTTC.